The 16 T cell receptor beta chains below were found in one sample sequenced in a study of blood T cell repertoires in COVID-19. Here immunoSEQ multiplex PCR was the method, and the copy in TCRdb shows in-frame clones only, minus some. The sample contains under 250,000 clones, around 83% of which appear only once. The sequenced material came from peripheral blood. Receptors originate from a man aged 45-65 years with active or convalescent COVID-19.

This chain joins TRBV5-1 and TRBJ2-2; D uncertain. The germline CDR1 and CDR2 sequences are SGHRS and YFSETQ. V shed 4 bases and J shed 1 base, with 8 bases lying between them. CDR3 length: 14 amino acids. CDR3 nucleotides: TGCGCCAGCAGCACCCGACAGAACACCGGGGAGCTGTTTTTT. Encoded protein: CASSTRQNTGELFF.

The chain links TRBV28 to TRBJ1-2; 7 bases agree with TRBD1. V shed 8 bases, J shed 7 bases, and the junction held 7 bases outside the gene matches. There are 12 residues in the CDR3. Germline V gives CDR1 MDHEN, CDR2 SYDVKM. CDR3 in amino acids: CASANRGSGYTF. The CDR3 DNA reads TGTGCCAGCGCTAACAGGGGAAGTGGCTACACCTTC.

The chain combines TRBV11-3 with TRBJ1-1; the match to TRBD1 covers 7 bases. The CDR3 extends over 14 amino acids. Per germline, CDR1 SGHNT and CDR2 YENEEA. V was clipped by 2 bases and J by 4 bases; unmatched bases: 4. The CDR3 DNA reads TGTGCCAGCAGCTTACAGGGGGAAGGCACTGAAGCTTTCTTT. Its protein product is CASSLQGEGTEAFF. Full variable domain (missing parts from reference TRBV11-3 and TRBJ1-1): EAGVVQSPRYKIIEKKQPVAFWCNPISGHNTLYWYLQNLGQGPELLIRYENEEAVDDSQLPKDRFSAERLKGVDSTLKIQPAELGDSAVYLCASSLQGEGTEAFFGQGTRLTVV.

This chain's CDR3 is CASSIIAAGGQGGELFF. The CDR3 nucleotides are TGTGCCAGCAGTATTATCGCAGCGGGAGGGCAAGGCGGGGAGCTGTTTTTT. The gene calls are TRBV27 and TRBJ2-2; 10 bases align to TRBD2. Germline CDR1 is MNHEY and CDR2 is SMNVEV (reference sequence). This CDR3 has 17 residues. With V trimmed by 5 bases and J by 7 bases, 13 bases remained unmatched.

The chain couples TRBV5-6 to TRBJ2-7; D may be TRBD2 (6 bases). This CDR3 is 15 amino acids long. V was trimmed by 4 bases and J by 4 bases, leaving 18 bases between them. Per the germline V gene, CDR1 is SGHDT and CDR2 is YYEEEE. Here the CDR3 DNA reads TGTGCCAGCAGCCCACCGGGACTTCATCCATACGAGCAGTACTTC. This encodes CASSPPGLHPYEQYF.

V usage is TRBV15 and J usage is TRBJ1-5; TRBD1 aligns across 9 bases. With V trimmed by 5 bases and J by 11 bases, 10 bases remained unmatched. The CDR3 has 14 residues. Germline CDR1 LNHNV, CDR2 YYDKDF (reference sequence). DNA for the CDR3: TGTGCCACCAGCCGGGACAGGGTCCCCCCAGCCCAGCATTTT. It specifies CATSRDRVPPAQHF.

The J gene is TRBJ2-5, the V gene TRBV5-4; perhaps TRBD2 as D (5 bases). CDR1 and CDR2 from the germline V gene are SGHNT and YYREEE (reference sequence). Trimming shortened V by 4 bases and J by 2 bases, and 15 bases separated the two germline ends. The CDR3 is 15 amino acids. The CDR3 region has the DNA TGTGCCAGCAGCCGCCTGGCGGAGGCACAAGAGACCCAGTACTTC. This sequence encodes CASSRLAEAQETQYF.

This clone was counted between two and nine times. The chain joins TRBV7-9 to TRBJ2-3; tentatively, D is TRBD2 (5 bases). Between the trimmed V and J ends, which lost 2 bases and 4 bases, there was a span of 10 bases. CDR3 length: 14 amino acids. The germline V gene has CDR1 SEHNR and CDR2 FQNEAQ (reference sequence). The CDR3 nucleotides read TGTGCCAGCAGCTTATTGAGAGCGGCAGATACGCAGTATTTT. Translated: CASSLLRAADTQYF.

Remarks on this clone: Without the conserved terminal phenylalanine or tryptophan, this CDR3 likely stems from a read error. J is TRBJ1-1 and V is TRBV4-1, with D perhaps TRBD1 (5 bases). The CDR3 runs to 16 residues. Trimming took off 4 bases at V and 4 bases at J, with 19 bases between the two ends. Germline CDR1 reads MGHRA; CDR2 reads YSYEKL. This CDR3 reads CASSPNSREGITEAFL. Here the CDR3 DNA reads TGCGCCAGCAGCCCCAATTCCCGGGAGGGGATCACTGAAGCTTTCCTT.

This clone was counted between two and nine times. The chain has TRBV5-1 and TRBJ2-5; a weak D match, TRBD1 (6 bases). Looked up from germline, CDR1 is SGHRS and CDR2 is YFSETQ. V lost 1 base and J 4 bases, leaving 11 bases between the germline ends. The CDR3 extends over 14 amino acids. The CDR3 loop is CASSLRTGRETQYF. The CDR3 bases are TGCGCCAGCAGCTTGAGAACAGGGCGAGAGACCCAGTACTTC.

This clone has a handful of counts. J is TRBJ2-4 and V is TRBV19, with 10 bases that match TRBD2. The CDR3 sequence is 15 residues long. J gave up 6 bases and V 5 bases, and 7 bases lay outside the gene matches. Germline loops: CDR1 LNHDA, CDR2 SQIVND (reference sequence). CDR3 amino acids: CASSPTTSGVNIQYF. CDR3 nucleotide sequence: TGTGCCAGTAGTCCGACAACTAGCGGGGTAAACATTCAGTACTTC.

This rearrangement joins TRBV28 to TRBJ2-2, with D possibly being TRBD2 (5 bases). Trimming took off 2 bases at V and 4 bases at J, with 11 bases between the two ends. Germline V lookup: CDR1 MDHEN, CDR2 SYDVKM. CDR3 length: 15 amino acids. CDR3 in amino acids: CASSLLPGSTGELFF. The CDR3 region has the DNA TGTGCCAGCAGTTTACTCCCTGGGAGCACCGGGGAGCTGTTTTTT.

The chain recombines TRBV6-4 with TRBJ2-3; 9 nucleotides line up with TRBD2. After removal of 5 bases from V and 2 bases from J, the junction contained 5 bases not matched to a gene. CDR1 is MRHNA, CDR2 SNTAGT, per germline. This CDR3 contains 15 residues. CDR3 residues: CASSSAGGSTDTQYF. As DNA, the CDR3 is TGTGCCAGCAGTTCGGCGGGGGGGTCCACAGATACGCAGTATTTT.

The rearrangement links TRBV7-3 to TRBJ1-1, with a possible D match to TRBD1 (6 bases). CDR3 length: 15 amino acids. Trimming stripped 1 base from V and 11 bases from J, with 20 bases between. CDR1 and CDR2 (germline): SGHTA, FQGTGA. CDR3 DNA: TGTGCCAGCAGCTTAAGCGGCGGGGGCAATTCGAAGGCTTTCTTT. This codes for CASSLSGGGNSKAFF.

CDR3 region: CASRPPADRAFF. Written as DNA, the CDR3 is TGTGCCAGCAGGCCCCCCGCCGATCGGGCTTTCTTT. This chain connects TRBV6-5 to TRBJ1-1; D unclear. V was clipped by 6 bases and J by 11 bases, with 16 bases between them. Germline loops: CDR1 MNHEY, CDR2 SVGAGI. This CDR3 is built from 12 residues.

V and J are TRBV12-3 or TRBV12-4 and TRBJ2-1; D call uncertain. Trimming took 4 bases from V and 9 from J, leaving 7 bases between them. This CDR3 contains 11 residues. CDR3 bases: TGTGCCAGCAGTTCTCTCTCTGAGCAGTTCTTC. The encoded protein is CASSSLSEQFF.